The clone carrying this TCR beta chain was counted between two and nine times. Antigen unknown. This specimen belongs to a study of T cell repertoires in cytomegalovirus infection. The wider study: HLA-C-restricted CMV epitopes, recently identified, and well-studied HLA-B-restricted ones were used by the study. In public TCR beta signatures, there were indications of both CMV infection and matching HLA type. Study-wide findings and caveats: In two of eight donors, the top clonotype was HLA-C-restricted CMV-specific. Summed frequency of public TCR beta families distinguished CMV carriers with the relevant HLA.

Germline V gene data show CDR1 as MGHRA and CDR2 as YSYEKL. V lost 1 base, J lost 3 bases, and 9 bases lay in between. CDR3 size: 14 residues. TCRdb reprocessed the reads with MiXCR, giving one entry per CDR3 protein. This table has approximately 350,000 distinct CDR3 sequences, about a third appearing once. The sample was cultured PBMCs, taken from culture after CMV antigen stimulation. This chain joins TRBV4-1 and TRBJ1-1, with a possible D match to TRBD1 (6 bases). The sequence derives from a human donor in good health (CMV status not recorded). Some clones in this sample may be carry-over from other donors' samples. CDR3 sequence: CASSQGTGYTEAFF. The CDR3 DNA reads TGCGCCAGCAGCCAAGGTACAGGGTACACTGAAGCTTTCTTT.